One sample yielded the 21 T cell receptor beta chains listed below, sequenced in a study of blood T cell repertoires in COVID-19 (dated by TCRdb to between 2020 and 2021). Library construction relied on the immunoSEQ multiplex PCR assay. The table comes from immuneACCESS by way of TCRdb, which keeps in-frame sequences with V and J called. Part of the clones is missing from these tables; in studies checked, under half for an unresolved V gene and the rest for unknown reasons. The sample table lists 200,000 or so clones, just under 90% of them with a count of one. The ten largest clonotypes hold 2.7% of the sample. Input material: peripheral blood. Every receptor here comes from a man aged 25 to 40 with COVID-19, enrolled during active disease.

The chain combines TRBV27 with TRBJ2-7; TRBD2 aligns across 8 bases. CDR1 is MNHEY, CDR2 SMNVEV, per germline (reference sequence). Trimming removed 10 bases from V and 5 bases from J; junction bases left unmatched: 7. This CDR3 is 12 amino acids long. The CDR3 DNA is TGTGCCATCCGGACTAGCTTCGACGAGCAGTACTTC. Translating gives CAIRTSFDEQYF.

The chain carries TRBV19 and TRBJ1-5, with 8 bases identical to TRBD1. The germline V gene has CDR1 LNHDA and CDR2 SQIVND (reference sequence). V dropped 5 bases and J dropped 4; count of bases not matched to a gene: 7. This CDR3 region has 15 residues. CDR3 region: CASSPRQGSNQPQHF. DNA for the CDR3: TGTGCCAGTAGTCCAAGACAGGGGTCAAATCAGCCCCAGCATTTT. Drawing the rest from reference TRBV19 and TRBJ1-5, the complete variable domain is DGGITQSPKYLFRKEGQNVTLSCEQNLNHDAMYWYRQDPGQGLRLIYYSQIVNDFQKGDIAEGYSVSREKKESFPLTVTSAQKNPTAFYLCASSPRQGSNQPQHFGDGTRLSIL.

This clone was found a few times. CDR3: CASSAPGEVGNQPQHF. Here the CDR3 DNA reads TGTGCCAGCAGTGCCCCGGGGGAAGTAGGCAATCAGCCCCAGCATTTT. The chain is built from TRBV28 and TRBJ1-5; possible D gene TRBD1, 5 bases. Trimming removed 5 bases at V and 2 bases at J, with 16 bases between. CDR1 MDHEN and CDR2 SYDVKM come from the germline V gene. CDR3 length: 16 residues.

The CDR3 spells CASSPPTENNEQFF. The DNA of the CDR3 is TGTGCCAGCTCACCACCCACTGAAAACAATGAGCAGTTCTTC. This sequence joins TRBV18 and TRBJ2-1; D gene ambiguous. The CDR3 loop spans 14 amino acids. Per germline, CDR1 KGHSH and CDR2 LQKENI. Between the trimmed V and J ends, which lost 0 bases and 5 bases, there was a span of 8 bases. Drawing the rest from reference TRBV18 and TRBJ2-1, the complete variable domain is NAGVMQNPRHLVRRRGQEARLRCSPMKGHSHVYWYRQLPEEGLKFMVYLQKENIIDESGMPKERFSAEFPKEGPSILRIQQVVRGDSAAYFCASSPPTENNEQFFGPGTRLTVL.

The rearrangement links TRBV19 to TRBJ2-5, with 8 bases matching TRBD2. Germline V lookup: CDR1 LNHDA, CDR2 SQIVND (reference sequence). Germline trimming cut 0 bases from V and 5 bases from J; bases unmatched to any gene: 8. The CDR3 extends over 16 amino acids. CDR3 nucleotides: TGTGCCAGTAGTATAGATCACGGGAGGGCCGTCGAGACCCAGTACTTC. The encoded protein is CASSIDHGRAVETQYF.

The chain links TRBV5-6 to TRBJ2-7, with 7 bases fitting TRBD2. There are 15 residues in the CDR3. Trimming removed 3 bases from V and 4 bases from J; junction bases left unmatched: 10. Germline-derived CDR1 and CDR2 are SGHDT and YYEEEE. DNA for the CDR3: TGTGCCAGCAGCTCCCTGGGGCTAGCGGTTTACGAGCAGTACTTC. It translates to CASSSLGLAVYEQYF.

The chain has TRBV7-9 and TRBJ1-1; unclear D gene. Germline V CDR1 and CDR2: SEHNR, FQNEAQ (reference sequence). The CDR3 runs 13 residues. V lost 10 bases and J lost 1, with 13 bases in between. The CDR3 loop reads CATRQSRNTEAFF. CDR3 nucleotides: TGTGCCACCCGACAAAGCAGGAACACTGAAGCTTTCTTT.

In its sample, this clone was seen a few times. V usage is TRBV7-3 and J usage is TRBJ2-3; maybe TRBD1 (5 bases). This CDR3 contains 16 residues. Germline loops: CDR1 SGHTA, CDR2 FQGTGA. Trimming cost V 5 bases and J 9 bases, with 24 bases left between them. The CDR3 loop is CASSPQGSFGAKTQYF. CDR3 DNA sequence: TGTGCCAGCAGCCCCCAGGGTAGCTTCGGCGCCAAGACGCAGTATTTT.

The CDR3 DNA reads as TGCAGCGTTGAAGGCCAGGGGTCGAACTATGGCTACACCTTC. Translated, it gives CSVEGQGSNYGYTF. The V call is TRBV29-1, the J call TRBJ1-2, with D possibly TRBD1 on 6 matching bases. The CDR3 is 14 residues long. Germline CDR1 is SQVTM and CDR2 is ANQGSEA. Trimming stripped 1 base from V and 2 bases from J, with 11 bases between.

The chain uses TRBV25-1 and TRBJ2-1, with 7 bases fitting TRBD1. The CDR3 has 14 residues. With V trimmed by 9 bases and J by 1 base, 6 bases remained unmatched. Germline CDR1 and CDR2: MGHDK and SYGVNS. Here the CDR3 reads CASHTGDSYNEQFF. CDR3 coding DNA: TGTGCCAGTCATACAGGGGATTCCTACAATGAGCAGTTCTTC.

The chain recombines TRBV27 with TRBJ2-7, with 7 bases matching TRBD2. This CDR3 contains 13 residues. V gave up 4 bases and J gave up 3 bases; unmatched junction bases: 3. Germline V gives CDR1 MNHEY, CDR2 SMNVEV (reference sequence). For the CDR3, the DNA is TGTGCCAGCAGTTCTCGGGACTACTACGAGCAGTACTTC. Protein: CASSSRDYYEQYF.

This rearrangement joins TRBV18 to TRBJ1-2, with D tentatively TRBD1 (6 bases). Germline-derived CDR1 and CDR2 are KGHSH and LQKENI. The germline V and J ends were trimmed by 4 bases and 4 bases, with 16 bases remaining between them. This CDR3 comprises 15 residues. This CDR3 reads CASSRQGPEVYGYTF. The CDR3 coding sequence is TGTGCCAGCTCACGGCAGGGGCCCGAAGTCTATGGCTACACCTTC.

The sample holds one count of this clone. The chain is built from TRBV19 and TRBJ1-4, with no clear D. This CDR3 is 13 amino acids long. Germline CDR1 is LNHDA and CDR2 is SQIVND (reference sequence). V gave up 7 bases and J gave up 4 bases, with 10 bases separating them. CDR3: CASNRYYNEKLFF. For the CDR3, the DNA is TGTGCCAGTAATCGGTATTATAATGAAAAACTGTTTTTT. The variable domain in full, completed from reference TRBV19 and TRBJ1-4, reads DGGITQSPKYLFRKEGQNVTLSCEQNLNHDAMYWYRQDPGQGLRLIYYSQIVNDFQKGDIAEGYSVSREKKESFPLTVTSAQKNPTAFYLCASNRYYNEKLFFGSGTQLSVL.

The chain joins TRBV7-2 to TRBJ1-6, with D possibly matching TRBD1 (5 bases). This CDR3 comprises 15 residues. CDR1 is SGHTA, CDR2 FQGNSA, per germline. V was shortened by 1 base and J by 7 bases, with 11 bases between the two germline ends. The CDR3: CASSLVYGGNSPLHF. CDR3 DNA: TGTGCCAGCAGCTTAGTCTATGGGGGGAATTCACCCCTCCACTTT.

The genes are TRBV6-2 or TRBV6-3 and TRBJ2-6; D is ambiguous. This CDR3 has 16 amino acids. The germline V gene has CDR1 MNHEY and CDR2 SVGEGT. Trimming pared 4 bases from V and 0 bases from J, leaving 10 bases between. Written as DNA, the CDR3 is TGTGCCAGCAGTTCTTTTTACAGCTCTGGGGCCAACGTCCTGACTTTC. Amino acid sequence: CASSSFYSSGANVLTF.

V and J are TRBV13 and TRBJ2-5; 7 bases are shared with TRBD2. From germline, CDR1 is PRHDT and CDR2 FYEKMQ (reference sequence). Unmatched junction bases numbered 8, after V lost 2 bases and J lost 5 bases. There are 15 residues in the CDR3. The CDR3 DNA sequence: TGTGCCAGCAGCTTAACCCGGAAGGGAGGGGAGACCCAGTACTTC. This translates into CASSLTRKGGETQYF.

This clone showed up just once. The chain employs TRBV7-2 and TRBJ2-1, with 7 bases lining up with TRBD1. CDR1 is SGHTA, CDR2 FQGNSA, per germline. The V gene end was trimmed by 5 bases and the J gene end by 3 bases; junction bases not matched to a gene: 4. The CDR3 covers 14 residues. CDR3 in amino acids: CASSVRTGYNEQFF. The CDR3 region has the DNA TGTGCCAGCAGCGTCAGGACAGGCTACAATGAGCAGTTCTTC.

V and J are TRBV7-3 and TRBJ2-3, with 8 positions matching TRBD1. Trimming at V came to 4 bases and at J to 5 bases, leaving 23 bases not matched to a gene. The CDR3 sequence is 20 residues long. Germline CDR1 SGHTA, CDR2 FQGTGA. DNA for the CDR3: TGTGCCAGCAGCTCCACACCCGGAATAGGAACAGGGGGAAGGATAGATACGCAGTATTTT. It codes for CASSSTPGIGTGGRIDTQYF.

The gene calls are TRBV29-1 and TRBJ1-1; no clear D. The CDR3 runs 13 residues. The ends were cut back, 1 base at V and 3 bases at J, with 9 bases in the middle. Germline CDR1 SQVTM, CDR2 ANQGSEA. The CDR3 sequence: CSVEGGGYTEAFF. The CDR3 DNA is TGCAGCGTTGAAGGAGGAGGGTACACTGAAGCTTTCTTT.

J is TRBJ1-2 and V is TRBV3-1 (or the pseudogene TRBV3-2); the match to TRBD1 covers 9 bases. This CDR3 contains 17 residues. From germline, CDR1 is LGHDT and CDR2 YNNKEL (reference sequence). V was clipped by 0 bases and J by 3 bases; unmatched bases: 8. The CDR3 DNA reads TGTGCCAGCAGCCAAGATACCTTAGGGGACAGGGACTATGGCTACACCTTC. Amino acids: CASSQDTLGDRDYGYTF.

The chain joins TRBV10-3 to TRBJ1-2, with 7 bases fitting TRBD1. Germline loops: CDR1 ENHRY, CDR2 SYGVKD. V lost 3 bases to trimming and J lost 0 bases; unmatched junction nucleotides: 4. This CDR3 spans 15 amino acids. The CDR3: CAISEWTGANYGYTF. CDR3 sequence (DNA): TGTGCCATCAGTGAATGGACAGGAGCTAACTATGGCTACACCTTC.